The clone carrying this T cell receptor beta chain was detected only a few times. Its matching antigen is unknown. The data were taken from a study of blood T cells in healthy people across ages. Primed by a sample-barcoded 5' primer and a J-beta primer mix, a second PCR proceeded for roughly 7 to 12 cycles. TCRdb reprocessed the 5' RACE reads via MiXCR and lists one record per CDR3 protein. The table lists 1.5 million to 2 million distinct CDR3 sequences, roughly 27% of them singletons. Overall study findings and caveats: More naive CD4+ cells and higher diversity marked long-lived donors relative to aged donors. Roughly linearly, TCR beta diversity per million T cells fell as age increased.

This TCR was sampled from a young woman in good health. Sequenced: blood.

The CDR3 loop reads CASSLLGRRITPLHF. CDR3 sequence (DNA): TGTGCCAGCAGTTTACTGGGGAGGCGAATAACGCCCCTCCACTTT. V and J are TRBV28 and TRBJ1-6; D not certain. The V gene lost 2 bases and the J gene lost 13 bases, with 18 bases spanning the gap. Germline V lookup: CDR1 MDHEN, CDR2 SYDVKM. The CDR3 consists of 15 residues.